These 16 T cell receptor beta chains came from one sample sequenced in a study of cytomegalovirus exposure and HLA in healthy donors (dated by TCRdb to about 2017). The method was the immunoSEQ multiplex PCR assay. For the multiplex PCR, a mixture combining 60 forward primers for TCR Vbeta segments and 13 reverse primers for TCR Jbeta segments was used. Entries here come from immuneACCESS through TCRdb and include only in-frame sequences with V and J called. Some clones fail to appear in such tables; in the studies checked, an unresolved V gene covers under half of the shortfall, and the cause of the remainder is unknown. A total of some 150,000 clones appear in this sample, roughly four fifths of them only once. Roughly a tenth of the sample is in the top ten clones. The material sequenced was PBMCs. Every receptor here comes from a man aged 50-60 years in good health and CMV-seropositive.

The chain recombines TRBV9 with TRBJ2-3; 8 bases agree with TRBD2. From germline, CDR1 is SGDLS and CDR2 YYNGEE. J lost 0 bases, V lost 4 bases, and 4 bases had no gene match. The CDR3 totals 15 residues. CDR3 nucleotide sequence: TGTGCCAGCAGCCAGACTAGCGTAAGCACAGATACGCAGTATTTT. The encoded protein is CASSQTSVSTDTQYF. Using reference TRBV9 and TRBJ2-3 for the parts outside the CDR3, the full variable domain is DSGVTQTPKHLITATGQRVTLRCSPRSGDLSVYWYQQSLDQGLQFLIQYYNGEERAKGNILERFSAQQFPDLHSELNLSSLELGDSALYFCASSQTSVSTDTQYFGPGTRLTVL.

This clone was detected only a few times. The gene calls are TRBV7-2 and TRBJ2-7; the match to TRBD1 covers 7 bases. Germline CDR1 reads SGHTA; CDR2 reads FQGNSA. CDR3 size: 14 residues. V lost 5 bases, J lost 2 bases, and 6 bases stayed unmatched. The chain's CDR3 is CASSPTGSAYEQYF. CDR3 DNA sequence: TGTGCCAGCAGCCCGACAGGGTCAGCCTACGAGCAGTACTTC.

The table lists this clone with a count of one. The rearrangement joins TRBV7-2 to TRBJ2-1, with 8 bases fitting TRBD1. The CDR3 totals 16 residues. CDR1 and CDR2 from the germline V gene are SGHTA and FQGNSA. Trimming removed 5 bases from V and 2 bases from J; junction bases left unmatched: 8. The CDR3 DNA is TGTGCCAGCAGCAAAACCCAGGGGGCGGCCTACAATGAGCAGTTCTTC. Translating it yields CASSKTQGAAYNEQFF. Combining the CDR3 with reference TRBV7-2 and TRBJ2-1 gives the whole variable domain GAGVSQSPSNKVTEKGKDVELRCDPISGHTALYWYRQSLGQGLEFLIYFQGNSAPDKSGLPSDRFSAERTGGSVSTLTIQRTQQEDSAVYLCASSKTQGAAYNEQFFGPGTRLTVL.

The rearrangement links TRBV11-1 to TRBJ2-7; D gene unclear. CDR1 SGHAT and CDR2 FQDESV come from the germline V gene (reference sequence). The CDR3 has 14 amino acids. V lost 5 bases and J 2 bases, leaving 13 bases between the germline ends. The DNA for the CDR3 is TGTGCCAGCAGCCATACTCCGGTAACCTACGAGCAGTACTTC. Translated, it gives CASSHTPVTYEQYF.

The rearrangement joins TRBV2 to TRBJ1-2; 8 positions agree with TRBD1. The CDR3 covers 14 residues. Per germline, CDR1 SNHLY and CDR2 FYNNEI. J gave up 6 bases and V 6 bases, and 9 bases lay outside the gene matches. CDR3 loop: CASSGSRGRNGYTF. The CDR3 DNA reads TGTGCCAGCAGCGGAAGCAGGGGGCGAAATGGCTACACCTTC.

J is TRBJ2-1 and V is TRBV27, with 10 bases fitting TRBD2. CDR1 MNHEY and CDR2 SMNVEV come from the germline V gene (reference sequence). Losses at the gene ends were 1 base for V and 4 bases for J; bases not matched to a gene: 4. CDR3 length: 16 amino acids. CDR3 DNA: TGTGCCAGCAGTTTATGGACTAGCGGCGGATACAATGAGCAGTTCTTC. Translation gives CASSLWTSGGYNEQFF.

The V call is TRBV5-4, the J call TRBJ1-2; no definite D call. This CDR3 contains 14 residues. In germline, CDR1 is SGHNT, CDR2 YYREEE (reference sequence). Trimming removed 3 bases at V and 3 bases at J, with 12 bases between. The CDR3 sequence is CASSSVGEDYGYTF. In DNA, the CDR3 is TGTGCCAGCAGCTCTGTCGGGGAAGACTATGGCTACACCTTC.

The rearrangement links TRBV21-1 to TRBJ2-5; TRBD1 is the table's D call, not checked against the DNA. TRBV21-1 is described as a pseudogene. There are 14 residues in the CDR3. The CDR3 reads CASSGRGPRETQYF. The CDR3 coding sequence is TGTGCCAGCAGCGGCAGGGGACCACGGGAGACCCAGTACTTC.

The rearrangement uses TRBV7-2 and TRBJ1-5, with 9 bases aligning to TRBD1. V was clipped by 5 bases and J by 7 bases; unmatched bases: 6. CDR3 length equals 14 residues. Germline V gene sequence: CDR1 SGHTA, CDR2 FQGNSA. CDR3 region: CASSPRTGDQPQHF. The CDR3 nucleotides are TGTGCCAGCAGCCCCCGGACAGGGGACCAGCCCCAGCATTTT.

The chain carries TRBV4-3 and TRBJ1-4; weak D call: TRBD1 (6 bases). CDR1 LGHNA and CDR2 YSLEER come from the germline V gene. V was cut by 0 bases and J by 3 bases, with 8 bases left in between. This CDR3 spans 15 amino acids. As DNA, the CDR3 is TGCGCCAGCAGCCAAGACAGGGGACCTAATGAAAAACTGTTTTTT. Amino acid sequence: CASSQDRGPNEKLFF.

The chain uses TRBV5-1 and TRBJ2-5; 10 bases align to TRBD2. The CDR3 covers 15 residues. Unmatched junction bases numbered 3, after V lost 2 bases and J lost 2 bases. Germline CDR1 is SGHRS and CDR2 is YFSETQ. The CDR3 DNA reads as TGCGCCAGCAGCTTTCCAGCGGGGGGGCAAGAGACCCAGTACTTC. It codes for CASSFPAGGQETQYF.

The chain employs TRBV7-9 and TRBJ2-7; D not certain. Trimming stripped 4 bases from V and 3 bases from J, with 13 bases between. The CDR3 totals 14 residues. Germline CDR1 and CDR2: SEHNR and FQNEAQ (reference sequence). This CDR3 is CASSSAALVYEQYF. The CDR3 DNA reads TGTGCCAGCAGCTCAGCAGCATTGGTCTACGAGCAGTACTTC.

This rearrangement joins TRBV11-2 to TRBJ1-2, with 8 bases aligning to TRBD1. J was trimmed by 4 bases and V by 5 bases; bases with no gene match: 6. The CDR3 spans 14 residues. Germline V gene sequence: CDR1 SGHAT, CDR2 FQNNGV. The CDR3 is CASSVGTGIYGYTF. CDR3 nucleotide sequence: TGTGCCAGCAGCGTAGGGACAGGTATCTATGGCTACACCTTC.

The chain joins TRBV10-2 to TRBJ1-1, with D possibly TRBD1 on 5 matching bases. The CDR3 sequence is 13 residues long. CDR1 is WSHSY and CDR2 is SAAADI in the germline V gene. Trimming stripped 6 bases from V and 0 bases from J, with 8 bases between. CDR3 nucleotides: TGCGCCAGCAGATCAGGGATGAACACTGAAGCTTTCTTT. Translated: CASRSGMNTEAFF.

The V and J genes are TRBV7-9 and TRBJ2-1; 16 bases line up with TRBD2. Germline loops: CDR1 SEHNR, CDR2 FQNEAQ (reference sequence). CDR3 length equals 17 residues. After removal of 1 base from V and 8 bases from J, the junction contained 5 bases not matched to a gene. DNA for the CDR3: TGTGCCAGCAGCTTAGGCGTGGGACTAGCGGGAGGGTATGAGCAGTTCTTC. Translating it yields CASSLGVGLAGGYEQFF.

The chain carries TRBV4-3 and TRBJ1-1, with D possibly matching TRBD1 (6 bases). With 1 base removed from V and 7 bases from J, the gap between germline ends came to 16 bases. Germline values: CDR1 LGHNA, CDR2 YSLEER. CDR3 length: 15 residues. The CDR3: CASSQGPTGLDEAFF. Written as DNA, the CDR3 is TGCGCCAGCAGCCAAGGGCCAACAGGGCTCGATGAAGCTTTCTTT.